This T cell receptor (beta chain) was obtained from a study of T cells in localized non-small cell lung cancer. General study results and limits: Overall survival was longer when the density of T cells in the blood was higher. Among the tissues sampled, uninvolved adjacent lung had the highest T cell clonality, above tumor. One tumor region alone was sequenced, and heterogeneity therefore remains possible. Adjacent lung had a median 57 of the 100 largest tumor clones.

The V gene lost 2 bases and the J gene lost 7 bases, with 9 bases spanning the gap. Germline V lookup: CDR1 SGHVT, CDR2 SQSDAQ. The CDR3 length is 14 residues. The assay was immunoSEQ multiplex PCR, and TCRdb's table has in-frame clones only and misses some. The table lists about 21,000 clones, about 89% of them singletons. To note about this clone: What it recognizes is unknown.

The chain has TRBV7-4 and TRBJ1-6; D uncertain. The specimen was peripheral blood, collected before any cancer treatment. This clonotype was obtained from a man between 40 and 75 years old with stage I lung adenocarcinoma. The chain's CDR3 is CASSLSQENSPLHF. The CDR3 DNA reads TGTGCCAGCAGCTTAAGTCAGGAAAATTCACCCCTCCACTTT.